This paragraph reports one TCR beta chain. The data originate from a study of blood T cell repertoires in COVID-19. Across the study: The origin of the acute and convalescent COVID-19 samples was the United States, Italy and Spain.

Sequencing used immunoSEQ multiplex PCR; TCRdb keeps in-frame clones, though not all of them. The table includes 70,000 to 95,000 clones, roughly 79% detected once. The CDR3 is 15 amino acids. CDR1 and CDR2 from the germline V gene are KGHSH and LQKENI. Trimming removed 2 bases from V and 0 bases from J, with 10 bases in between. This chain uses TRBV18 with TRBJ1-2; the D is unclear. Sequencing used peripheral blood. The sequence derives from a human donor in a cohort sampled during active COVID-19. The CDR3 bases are TGTGCCAGCTCACCAGGCGGAGCCTCTAACTATGGCTACACCTTC. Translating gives CASSPGGASNYGYTF.